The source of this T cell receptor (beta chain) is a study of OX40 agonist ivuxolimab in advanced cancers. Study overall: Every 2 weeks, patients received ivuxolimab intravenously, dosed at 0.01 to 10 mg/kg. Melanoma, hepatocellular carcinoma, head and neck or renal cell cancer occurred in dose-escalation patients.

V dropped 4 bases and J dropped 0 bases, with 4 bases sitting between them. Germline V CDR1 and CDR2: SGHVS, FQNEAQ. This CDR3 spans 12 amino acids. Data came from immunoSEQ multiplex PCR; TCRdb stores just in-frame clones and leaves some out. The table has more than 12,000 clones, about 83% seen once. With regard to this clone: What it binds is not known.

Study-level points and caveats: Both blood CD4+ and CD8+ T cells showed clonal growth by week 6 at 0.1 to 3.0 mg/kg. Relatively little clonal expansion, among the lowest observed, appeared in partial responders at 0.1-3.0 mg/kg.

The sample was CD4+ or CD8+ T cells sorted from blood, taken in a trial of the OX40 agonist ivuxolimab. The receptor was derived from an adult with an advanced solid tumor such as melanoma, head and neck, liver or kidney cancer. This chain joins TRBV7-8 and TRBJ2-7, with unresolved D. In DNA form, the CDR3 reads TGTGCCAGCAGCTCCAACTCCTACGAGCAGTACTTC. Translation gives CASSSNSYEQYF.